This T cell receptor beta chain emerged from a study of cytomegalovirus exposure and HLA in healthy donors. CDR3 length equals 16 residues. The V segment lost 2 bases and the J segment 6 bases; nucleotides outside the gene matches: 9. Germline V gene data show CDR1 as LGHNA and CDR2 as YNFKEQ. Findings of the study overall: Among the CMV-associated chains, a few were confirmed in vitro as specific for CMV antigens. A later analysis found first-cohort TCR clusters tended to co-occur in the roughly 120 validation repertoires. Researchers catalogued 160 or so TCR beta chains as cytomegalovirus-associated. Among TCR sequences, most were rare, though some public TCRs appeared in many donors.

As for this clone: What it binds is unknown.

Using immunoSEQ multiplex PCR, the repertoire was profiled, and TCRdb retains in-frame clones only, with some absent. The table lists tens of thousands of clones, 90% to 96% of them singletons, with roughly 1.6% in the top ten. This receptor was taken from a man between 18 and 29 years old in good health and CMV-seropositive. Sequenced sample: PBMCs. The chain combines TRBV4-2 with TRBJ2-2; 7 bases align to TRBD1. The CDR3 DNA is TGTGCCAGCAGCCAAACAGGGGCAAGATACCCCGGGGAGCTGTTTTTT. It yields the protein CASSQTGARYPGELFF.